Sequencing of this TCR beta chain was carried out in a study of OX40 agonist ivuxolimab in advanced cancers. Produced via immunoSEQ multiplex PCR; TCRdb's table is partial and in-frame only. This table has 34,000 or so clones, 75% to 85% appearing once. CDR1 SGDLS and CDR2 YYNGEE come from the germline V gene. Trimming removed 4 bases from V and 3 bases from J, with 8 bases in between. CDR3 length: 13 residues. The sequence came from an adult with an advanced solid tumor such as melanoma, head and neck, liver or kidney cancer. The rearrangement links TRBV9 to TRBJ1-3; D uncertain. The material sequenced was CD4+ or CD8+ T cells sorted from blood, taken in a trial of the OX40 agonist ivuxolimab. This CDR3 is CASSPQFGNTIYF. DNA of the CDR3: TGTGCCAGCAGCCCACAATTTGGAAACACCATATATTTT.